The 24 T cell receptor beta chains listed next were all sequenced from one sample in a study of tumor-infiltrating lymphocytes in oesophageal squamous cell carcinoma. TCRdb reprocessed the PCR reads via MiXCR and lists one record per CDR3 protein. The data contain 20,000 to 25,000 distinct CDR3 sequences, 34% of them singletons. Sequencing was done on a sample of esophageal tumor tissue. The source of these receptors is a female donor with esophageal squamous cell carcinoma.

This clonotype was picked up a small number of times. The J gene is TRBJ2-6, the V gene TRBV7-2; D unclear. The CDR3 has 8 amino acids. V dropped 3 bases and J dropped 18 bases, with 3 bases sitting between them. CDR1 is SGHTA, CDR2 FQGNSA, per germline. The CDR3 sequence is CASSFRTF. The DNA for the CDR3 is TGTGCCAGCAGCTTCAGGACTTTC.

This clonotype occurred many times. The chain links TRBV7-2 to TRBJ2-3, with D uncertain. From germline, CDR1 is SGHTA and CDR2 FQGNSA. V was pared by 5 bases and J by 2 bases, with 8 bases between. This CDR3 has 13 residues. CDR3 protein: CASSTRITDTQYF. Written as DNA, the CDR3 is TGTGCCAGCAGCACGAGGATCACAGATACGCAGTATTTT.

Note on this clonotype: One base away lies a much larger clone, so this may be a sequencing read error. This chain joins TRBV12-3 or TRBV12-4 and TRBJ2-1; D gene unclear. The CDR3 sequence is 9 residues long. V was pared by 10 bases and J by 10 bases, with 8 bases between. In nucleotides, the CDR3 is TGTGCCATCAACTACGAGCAGTTCTTC. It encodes CAINYEQFF.

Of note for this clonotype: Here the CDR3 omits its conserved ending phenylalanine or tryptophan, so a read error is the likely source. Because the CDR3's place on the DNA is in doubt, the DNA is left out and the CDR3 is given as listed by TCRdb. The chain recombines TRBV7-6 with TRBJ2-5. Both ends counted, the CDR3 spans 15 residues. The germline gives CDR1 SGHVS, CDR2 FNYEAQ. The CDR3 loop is CASSFKDHYEQYFGN.

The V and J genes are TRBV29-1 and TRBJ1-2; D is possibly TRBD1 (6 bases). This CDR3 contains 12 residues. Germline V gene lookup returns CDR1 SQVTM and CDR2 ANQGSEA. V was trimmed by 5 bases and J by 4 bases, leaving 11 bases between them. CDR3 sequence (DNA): TGCAGCGTTTGGACAGCCCTCTATGGCTACACCTTC. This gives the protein CSVWTALYGYTF.

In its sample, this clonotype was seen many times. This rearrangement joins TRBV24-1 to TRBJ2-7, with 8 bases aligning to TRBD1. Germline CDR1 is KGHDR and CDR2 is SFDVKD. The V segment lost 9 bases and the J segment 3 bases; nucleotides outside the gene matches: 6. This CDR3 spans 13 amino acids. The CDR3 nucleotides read TGTGCCACCCGACAGGGGCCAAACTACGAGCAGTACTTC. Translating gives CATRQGPNYEQYF.

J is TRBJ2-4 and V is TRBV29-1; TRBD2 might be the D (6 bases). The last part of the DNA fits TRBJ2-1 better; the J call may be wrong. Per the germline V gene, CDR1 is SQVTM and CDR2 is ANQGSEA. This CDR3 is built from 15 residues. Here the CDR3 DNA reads TGCAGCGTTGAACTAGCGAGCGGCCCAAACAATGAGCAGTTCTTC. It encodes CSVELASGPNNEQFF.

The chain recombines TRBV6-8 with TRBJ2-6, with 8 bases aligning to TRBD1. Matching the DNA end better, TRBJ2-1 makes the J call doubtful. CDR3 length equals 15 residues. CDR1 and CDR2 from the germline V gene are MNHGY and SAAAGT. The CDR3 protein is CASSYSMDRVYEQFF. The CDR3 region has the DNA TGTGCCAGCAGTTACTCGATGGACAGGGTCTACGAGCAGTTCTTC.

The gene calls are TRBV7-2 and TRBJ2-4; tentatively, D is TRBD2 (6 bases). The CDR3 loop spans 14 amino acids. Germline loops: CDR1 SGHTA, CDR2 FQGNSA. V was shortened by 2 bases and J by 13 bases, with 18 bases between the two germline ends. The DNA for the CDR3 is TGTGCCAGCAGCTTATCACGACCAGCGGGTGAGCAGTACTTC. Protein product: CASSLSRPAGEQYF. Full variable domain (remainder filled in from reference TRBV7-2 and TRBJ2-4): GAGVSQSPSNKVTEKGKDVELRCDPISGHTALYWYRQSLGQGLEFLIYFQGNSAPDKSGLPSDRFSAERTGGSVSTLTIQRTQQEDSAVYLCASSLSRPAGEQYFGAGTRLSVL.

CDR3: CATSGLTGLGNTIYF. As DNA, the CDR3 is TGTGCCACCAGCGGCTTGACAGGGCTTGGAAACACCATATATTTT. The chain has TRBV15 and TRBJ1-3, with TRBD1 matching 7 bases. The trim removed 5 bases at V and 3 bases at J, leaving 7 bases unmatched. Germline assignment: CDR1 LNHNV and CDR2 YYDKDF (reference sequence). CDR3 length: 15 amino acids.

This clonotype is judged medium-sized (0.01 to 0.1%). The CDR3 here is CASSLGNDGELFF. Here the CDR3 DNA reads TGTGCCAGCAGCTTAGGGAATGACGGGGAGCTGTTTTTT. The rearrangement joins TRBV7-3 to TRBJ2-2; no definite D call. CDR1 SGHTA and CDR2 FQGTGA come from the germline V gene. The V end was cut by 2 bases, the J end by 7 bases, with 8 bases between. This CDR3 comprises 13 residues.

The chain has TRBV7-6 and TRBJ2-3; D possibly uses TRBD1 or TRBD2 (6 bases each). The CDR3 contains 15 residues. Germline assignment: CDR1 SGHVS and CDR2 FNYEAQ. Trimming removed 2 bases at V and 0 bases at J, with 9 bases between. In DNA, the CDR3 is TGTGCCAGCAGCTTAAGGGGGGTTAGCACAGATACGCAGTATTTT. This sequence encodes CASSLRGVSTDTQYF.

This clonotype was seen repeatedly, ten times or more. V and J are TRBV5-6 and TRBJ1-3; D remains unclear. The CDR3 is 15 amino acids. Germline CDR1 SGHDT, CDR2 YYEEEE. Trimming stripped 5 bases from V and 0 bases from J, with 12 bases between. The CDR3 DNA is TGTGCCAGCAGGCGTAGCAGATTCTCTGGAAACACCATATATTTT. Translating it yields CASRRSRFSGNTIYF.

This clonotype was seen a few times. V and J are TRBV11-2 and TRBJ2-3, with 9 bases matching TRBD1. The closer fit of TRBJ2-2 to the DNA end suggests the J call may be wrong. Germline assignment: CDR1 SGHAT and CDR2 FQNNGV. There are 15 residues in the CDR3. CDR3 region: CASSTRGQGTGELFF. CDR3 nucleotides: TGTGCCAGCAGCACTAGGGGACAGGGAACCGGGGAGCTGTTTTTT.

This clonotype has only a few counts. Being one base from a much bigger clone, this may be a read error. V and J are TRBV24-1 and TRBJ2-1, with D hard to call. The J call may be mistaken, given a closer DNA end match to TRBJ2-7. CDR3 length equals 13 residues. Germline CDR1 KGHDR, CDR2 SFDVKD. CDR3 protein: CATSDLLQLKQYF. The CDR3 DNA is TGTGCCACCAGTGATTTGCTCCAACTAAAGCAGTACTTC.

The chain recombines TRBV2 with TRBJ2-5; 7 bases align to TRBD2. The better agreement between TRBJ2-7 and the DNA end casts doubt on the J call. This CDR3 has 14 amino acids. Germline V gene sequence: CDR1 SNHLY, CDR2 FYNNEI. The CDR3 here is CASSLAGARNEQYF. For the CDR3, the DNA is TGTGCCAGCAGCTTGGCGGGAGCTCGAAACGAGCAGTACTTC.

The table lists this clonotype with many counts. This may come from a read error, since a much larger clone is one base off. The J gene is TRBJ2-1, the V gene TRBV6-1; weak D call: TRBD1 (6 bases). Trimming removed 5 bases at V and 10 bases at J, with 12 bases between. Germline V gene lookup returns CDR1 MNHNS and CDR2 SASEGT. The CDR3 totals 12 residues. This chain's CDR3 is CASSQQGYEQFF. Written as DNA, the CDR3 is TGTGCCAGCAGTCAACAGGGTTACGAGCAGTTCTTC.

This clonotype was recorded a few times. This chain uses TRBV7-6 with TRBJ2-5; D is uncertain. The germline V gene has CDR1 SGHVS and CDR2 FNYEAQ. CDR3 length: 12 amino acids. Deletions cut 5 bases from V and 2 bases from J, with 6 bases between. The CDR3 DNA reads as TGTGCCAGCAGCCCTTATCAAGAGACCCAGTACTTC. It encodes CASSPYQETQYF.

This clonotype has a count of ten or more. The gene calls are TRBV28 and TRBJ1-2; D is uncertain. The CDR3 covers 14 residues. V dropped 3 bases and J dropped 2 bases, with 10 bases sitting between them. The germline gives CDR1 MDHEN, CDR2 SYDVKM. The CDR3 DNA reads TGTGCCAGCAGTTTTGGAGCGGGCAACTATGGCTACACCTTC. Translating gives CASSFGAGNYGYTF.

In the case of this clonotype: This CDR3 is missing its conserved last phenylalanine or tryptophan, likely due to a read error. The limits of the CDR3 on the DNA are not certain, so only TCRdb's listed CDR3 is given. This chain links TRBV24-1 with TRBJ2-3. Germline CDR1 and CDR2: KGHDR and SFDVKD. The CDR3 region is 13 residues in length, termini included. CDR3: CATSVGNGYTFGS.

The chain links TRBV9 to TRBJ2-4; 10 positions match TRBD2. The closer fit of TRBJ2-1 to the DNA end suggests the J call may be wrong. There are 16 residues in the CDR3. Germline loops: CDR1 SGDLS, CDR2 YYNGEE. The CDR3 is CASSGRVLAGVSEQFF. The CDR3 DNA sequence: TGTGCCAGCAGCGGCCGGGTGCTAGCGGGAGTAAGTGAGCAGTTCTTC.

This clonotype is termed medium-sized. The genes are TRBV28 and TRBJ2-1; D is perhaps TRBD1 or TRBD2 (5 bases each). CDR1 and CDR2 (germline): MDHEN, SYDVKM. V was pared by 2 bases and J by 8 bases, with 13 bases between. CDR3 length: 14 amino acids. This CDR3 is CASSLRGRLDEQFF. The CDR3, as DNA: TGTGCCAGCAGTTTACGGGGACGGCTTGATGAGCAGTTCTTC.

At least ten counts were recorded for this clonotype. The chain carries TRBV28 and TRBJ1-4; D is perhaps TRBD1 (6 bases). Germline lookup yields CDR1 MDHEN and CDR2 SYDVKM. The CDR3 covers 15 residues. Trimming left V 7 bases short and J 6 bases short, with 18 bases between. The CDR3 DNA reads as TGTGCCAGCACGGCGGGGGCGCGGGTCGATGAAAAACTGTTTTTT. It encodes CASTAGARVDEKLFF.

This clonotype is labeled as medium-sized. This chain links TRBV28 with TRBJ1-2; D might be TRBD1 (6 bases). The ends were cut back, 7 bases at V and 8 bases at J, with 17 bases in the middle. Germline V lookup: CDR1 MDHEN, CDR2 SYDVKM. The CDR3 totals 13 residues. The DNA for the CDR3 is TGTGCCAGCAACCCTCCCCCAGGGGTAGGCTACACCTTC. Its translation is CASNPPPGVGYTF.